This paragraph covers one TCR beta chain sequence. The data are from a study of CD8 T cells in Susac syndrome. Germline V gene data show CDR1 as DFQATT and CDR2 as SNEGSKA (reference sequence). V dropped 5 bases and J dropped 0 bases, with 7 bases sitting between them. There are 12 residues in the CDR3. The RNA, about 0.45 to 1 ug, was put through reverse transcription using random hexamers. immunoSEQ multiplex PCR amplified TCR beta CDR3 across 54 Vbeta, 13 Jbeta. MiXCR was run by TCRdb on the immunoSEQ multiplex PCR reads, yielding one entry per CDR3 protein. The sample has 150,000 or so distinct CDR3 sequences, about 93% seen once.

This TCR came from a human donor in good health. The sequencing sample was made of CD4+ T cells from PBMCs. The chain joins TRBV20-1 to TRBJ2-5; no firm D call. The DNA for the CDR3 is TGCAGTGCTGGCCAGTACCAAGAGACCCAGTACTTC. Protein product: CSAGQYQETQYF.